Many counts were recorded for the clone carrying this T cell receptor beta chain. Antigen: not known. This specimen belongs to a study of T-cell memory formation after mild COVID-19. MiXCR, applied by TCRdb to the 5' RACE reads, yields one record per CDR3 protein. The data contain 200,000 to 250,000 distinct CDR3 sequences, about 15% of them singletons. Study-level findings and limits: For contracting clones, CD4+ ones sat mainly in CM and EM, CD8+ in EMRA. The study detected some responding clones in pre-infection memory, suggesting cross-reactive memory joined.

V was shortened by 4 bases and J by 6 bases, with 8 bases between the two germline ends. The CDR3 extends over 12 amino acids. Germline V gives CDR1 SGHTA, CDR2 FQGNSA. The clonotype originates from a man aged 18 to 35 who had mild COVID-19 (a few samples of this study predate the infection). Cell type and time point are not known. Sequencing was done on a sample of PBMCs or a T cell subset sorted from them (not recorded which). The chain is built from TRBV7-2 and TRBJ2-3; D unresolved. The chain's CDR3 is CASSWLRDTQYF. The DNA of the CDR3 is TGTGCCAGCAGCTGGCTTAGGGATACGCAGTATTTT.